This T cell receptor (beta chain) originates from a study of cytomegalovirus exposure and HLA in healthy donors (dated by TCRdb to about 2017). A note on the overall study: An earlier analysis of several hundred of the donors reported approximately 270 Gb of sequence data and some 120 million unique TCR beta sequences from 190 million or so T cells. Every discovery cohort repertoire had been produced on one sequencing platform. HLA typing covered class I and class II loci at four-digit resolution. Rather than using new phenotypic data, the later analysis identified candidate immune exposures from TCR beta sequences and from how often those sequences occurred across donors. Of the roughly 400 genotyped donors, roughly 85% fell in the genetic ancestry cluster associated with self-reported Caucasian donors. A separate validation cohort of roughly 130 different subjects was used in addition to the roughly 640-subject first cohort. In a later analysis, previously published TCR beta repertoires from hundreds of donors were re-analyzed and high-resolution HLA genotyping was added so that TCR occurrence patterns could be studied. An early release covering 550 to 650 HLA-typed donors comprised approximately 300 gigabases of sequencing data and some 79 million unique TCR sequences. Donor age, sex, ethnicity and CMV serostatus were compiled together with the repertoire data. The study aimed to test whether signatures of past pathogen exposure could be identified by cataloging public T cell receptors. Genome-wide SNP genotypes for about 55% of the roughly 670 donors were used in a later genetic analysis, which treated that subset as a discovery cohort. An earlier analysis of approximately 630 of the donors applied high-throughput TCR beta sequencing to assess whether each TCR beta V gene segment acted as functional or pseudogenic. High-throughput TCR immunosequencing, statistical association of individual TCRs with disease status, and machine learning were combined to predict cytomegalovirus infection status. The study profiled the T cell repertoires of 550 to 700 subjects by immunosequencing and related them to cytomegalovirus serostatus. On average, around 200,000 unique TCR beta nucleotide sequences were sequenced per donor among 350 to 400 genotyped donors of the cohort, with 15% to 20% of those sequences being non-productive. A handful of DR-DQ haplotypes were handled as single units for association and clustering because linkage in the cohort was strong. The number of typed donors differed by locus: about 620-640 for A, B, C, DRB1 and DQB1; 500 to 550 for DQA1; 606 for DPA1; and some 450 for DPB1.

Here is what the overall study found, with its caveats: Cytomegalovirus status was reported to be diagnosed by the classifier with high specificity and sensitivity in both the original and validation cohorts. The authors suggested that the approach could potentially be extended to other disease states and immunological phenotypes. The 87-base-pair reads could not distinguish some IMGT-functional V segments, including TRBV6-2 and TRBV6-3, so those segments were excluded. At a false discovery rate of 0.05, a later analysis linked 16,000 or so TCR beta sequences to specific HLA alleles. Correlated functional status among segregating V segments might be attributable to linkage disequilibrium, but an unknown experimental factor could not be ruled out. The earlier analysis of approximately 590 of the donors excluded seventeen rarely observed V segments, including chromosome 9 orphons, because counts were too low. A group of highly shared sequence variants was considered likely to be a technical artifact of the sequencing pipeline. A later genetic analysis associated a missense DCLRE1C variant with V-gene and J-gene trimming of TCR beta chains, and an independent cohort replicated the association. Most TCR sequences were observed very rarely across donors, whereas some public TCRs were present in many individuals. A later genetic analysis reported fewer N-insertions in productive TCRs among donors in an Asian-associated ancestry cluster than the approximately 670-donor mean. In a later analysis, HLA-associated TCR beta chains showed more clonal expansion and lower generation probabilities than non-associated chains that were equally common. A further reported finding was that TCR beta sequences accurately predicted the HLA-A and HLA-B alleles for most subjects in the first cohort. Most CMV-associated TCR beta chains appeared to be HLA-restricted in a later analysis, and the HLA associations seemed to be driven largely by CMV exposure. In a later analysis, TCR association rates were found to vary across HLA loci, with the most associated TCRs seen for DRB1 alleles and the fewest for HLA-C alleles. Immune exposure information for the cohort was limited to CMV serostatus. Because some donors lacked HLA typing at each locus, the association tests relied only on the typed subset. In a later analysis, several top co-occurrence clusters were reported to appear linked to parvovirus B19, influenza, CMV and Epstein-Barr virus. The presence/absence analyses assumed that sequencing depth was roughly uniform across donors, and that assumption may not be true. In an earlier analysis of approximately 600 of the donors, most TCR beta V segments were observed in productive rearrangements about 87% or about 30% of the time, broadly matching IMGT annotations. Three of the identified cytomegalovirus-associated TCR beta chains were confirmed in vitro to be specific for cytomegalovirus antigens. The cohort was sequenced for TCR beta chains only, and without alpha or paired-chain data the features that could be detected were limited. The study listed approximately 150 TCR beta chains as associated with cytomegalovirus. When HLA alleles, especially DR and DQ, strongly co-occurred, attributing TCR associations to individual alleles was difficult.

Comments on this clone: Its antigen is currently not known. No much larger clone exists at a distance of one base, and base qualities are not known.

Libraries were built with the immunoSEQ multiplex PCR assay. A mixture of 60 forward primers for TCR Vbeta segments and 13 reverse primers for TCR Jbeta segments was used in the multiplex PCR. A multiplex PCR assay on genomic DNA amplified the CDR3 region of rearranged TCR beta genes. The amplified TCR beta libraries were sequenced on the Illumina HiSeq System as 87-base-pair reads. As for how the authors treated the data: Across the roughly 700 repertoires, a later analysis counted approximately 75 million unique TCR beta chains, some 11 million of which were shared by at least two donors. A nearest-neighbor algorithm error-corrected the raw reads and collapsed the reads into unique sequences, merging closely related sequences to remove PCR and sequencing errors. To assign V, D and J gene segments, CDR3 sequences were aligned to IMGT reference sequences. For a sequence to be retained, a match of at least six nucleotides was required to both a V gene segment and a J gene segment. A rearrangement counted as productive if the CDR3 had no stop codons and remained in frame with V and J, and every other rearrangement counted as non-productive. Following IMGT convention, CDR3 was defined as the stretch from the second conserved V-encoded cysteine up to the conserved J-encoded phenylalanine. Sequences without an unambiguous match to a single V gene segment were excluded from the earlier analysis of about 600 of the donors. An earlier analysis of around 600 of the donors classified V segments as functional when productive rearrangements were above 56.7% and as segregating when the standard deviation between donors was above 5%. A statistical classification framework was built to diagnose cytomegalovirus status from the catalog of TCR beta chain sequences. In a later analysis, TCR nucleotide sequences were compared against IMGT/GENE-DB human TR gene sequences so that V and J genes could be assigned. The TCRdist pipeline was used in a later analysis to assign CDR3 sequences and most-parsimonious VDJ recombination scenarios. A later analysis defined each TCR beta chain by its CDR3 amino acid sequence plus V-gene family, and excluded reads lacking a unique V-gene family. In a later analysis, 450 to 600 highly shared, low-generation-probability nucleotide sequences were removed to address suspected cross-contamination and a sequencing artifact. In a later analysis, a clonal expansion index for each public chain was calculated from normalized within-repertoire ranks of inferred template counts. In a later analysis, generation probabilities were computed with a VDJ recombination model fitted to out-of-frame rearrangements, and the resulting probabilities were checked against IGoR. A later analysis scored TCR-TCR, TCR-HLA and TCR-CMV co-occurrence with hypergeometric tests, applying a repertoire-size bias correction to TCR pairs. To estimate false discovery rates, a later analysis permuted the HLA or CMV assignments 20 times. In a later analysis, co-occurring TCRs were grouped using DBSCAN, with TCRdist sequence similarity added in when clustering inside HLA-allele-positive subsets. Co-occurrence clustering excluded repertoires with fewer than 30,000 or more than 120,000 public chains, plus five with anomalous nucleotide sharing. The immuneACCESS repertoire file appears here via TCRdb, limited to in-frame rearrangements. These files lack a portion of the clones; in checked studies, under half of the deficit traces to unresolved V genes, and the cause of the others is not known. D and trimming were read from the DNA, whereas the V and J calls and clone size are those reported in that table. The sample contains over 100,000 clones, roughly 76% of them found a single time. The ten most abundant clones make up 7.7% of the sample.

The cohort comprised some 680 healthy bone marrow donors. At the time of sampling, all cohort members were nominally healthy, though unrecorded immune exposures were likely present. The donor was CMV seropositive and belonged to the group of around 300 seropositive cohort members. A peripheral blood sample was provided by each donor, and peripheral blood mononuclear cells were used for TCR beta sequencing. Genomic DNA was extracted from the blood cell samples with the Qiagen DNeasy Blood Extraction Kit. There are 15 amino acids in the CDR3, from cysteine to phenylalanine inclusive. The kept DNA is CDR3 alone, 45 bases in frame from the first base. According to the germline V gene (reference sequence), CDR1 reads LNHDA and CDR2 reads SQIVND. Relative to germline, V is missing 8 bases and J is missing 7 bases, with 12 bases of the junction outside any gene match.

This TCR was sampled from a woman between 50 and 59 years old in good health and CMV-seropositive. Material: PBMCs. The V and J segments used are TRBV19 and TRBJ1-5; 9 junctional bases match TRBD1. The nucleotides read TGTGCCAGTCGGCTGGAGGGACAGGGCGGACAGCCCCAGCATTTT. It specifies CASRLEGQGGQPQHF.